These 2 T cell receptor beta chains originate from one sample sequenced in a study of T-cell memory formation after mild COVID-19. TCRdb passed the 5' RACE reads through MiXCR, listing each CDR3 protein once. The sample holds under 450,000 distinct CDR3 sequences, approximately 15% seen once. Sequencing input: PBMCs or a T cell subset sorted from them (not recorded which). These receptors originate from a man aged 18 to 35 who had mild COVID-19 (a few samples of this study predate the infection). Cell type and time point are not known.

The chain has TRBV29-1 and TRBJ2-7, with 15 bases matching TRBD2. Germline CDR1 and CDR2: SQVTM and ANQGSEA. The CDR3 is 15 amino acids. J gave up 3 bases and V 4 bases, and 4 bases lay outside the gene matches. CDR3 amino acids: CSVVGLAGGLYEQYF. The CDR3 DNA follows: TGCAGCGTTGTCGGACTAGCGGGGGGGCTCTACGAGCAGTACTTC.

The chain combines TRBV4-2 with TRBJ1-1; the D is unclear. V was clipped by 4 bases and J by 0 bases, with 18 bases between them. CDR3 length equals 17 residues. Germline V gene data show CDR1 as LGHNA and CDR2 as YNFKEQ. The CDR3 region is CASSPEAGTILNTEAFF. CDR3 nucleotide sequence: TGTGCCAGCAGCCCAGAGGCGGGAACGATTTTGAACACTGAAGCTTTCTTT.